One sample yielded the 17 T cell receptor beta chains listed below, sequenced in a study of T-cell memory formation after mild COVID-19. TCRdb re-called the 5' RACE reads through MiXCR, storing one row per CDR3 protein. The sample carries hundreds of thousands of distinct CDR3 sequences, approximately 14% recorded once. Source material: PBMCs or a T cell subset sorted from them (not recorded which). The receptors were sampled from a man younger than 35 who had mild COVID-19 (a few samples of this study predate the infection). Cell type and time point are not known.

The chain is built from TRBV12-3 or TRBV12-4 and TRBJ1-2; the D gene is possibly TRBD1 (5 bases). Trimming took 5 bases from V and 9 from J, leaving 16 bases between them. The length of the CDR3 is 13 residues. The CDR3 coding sequence is TGTGCCAGCAGTACTACTGGCAGGGCTCGCTACACCTTC. Residues: CASSTTGRARYTF.

The CDR3: CASSLASGFHEQYF. The CDR3 DNA reads as TGCGCCAGCAGCTTGGCCAGCGGGTTCCACGAGCAGTACTTC. The gene calls are TRBV5-1 and TRBJ2-7; a possible D gene is TRBD2 (6 bases). CDR3 length: 14 amino acids. Trimming took 0 bases from V and 5 from J, leaving 12 bases between them. From germline, CDR1 is SGHRS and CDR2 YFSETQ.

On this clonotype: A much larger clone lies one base from this, so it may be a read error. The chain couples TRBV6-2 or TRBV6-3 to TRBJ2-7; tentative D call: TRBD2 (5 bases). V was trimmed by 4 bases and J by 3 bases, leaving 10 bases between them. Germline values: CDR1 MNHEY, CDR2 SVGEGT. This CDR3 comprises 13 residues. CDR3 nucleotide sequence: TGTGCCAGCAGTTCCCGGGAAAGCTACGAGCAGTACTTC. Translation: CASSSRESYEQYF.

This clonotype turned up a few times. This chain links TRBV5-5 with TRBJ1-4, with D hard to call. The CDR3 has 13 residues. V was shortened by 0 bases and J by 6 bases, with 6 bases between the two germline ends. Germline CDR1 reads SGHKS; CDR2 reads YYEKEE (reference sequence). CDR3 region: CASSLDPHEKLFF. DNA for the CDR3: TGTGCCAGCAGCTTGGATCCCCATGAAAAACTGTTTTTT.

The chain joins TRBV27 to TRBJ2-2; a possible D gene is TRBD1 (5 bases). Germline V lookup: CDR1 MNHEY, CDR2 SMNVEV (reference sequence). Trimming took off 7 bases at V and 0 bases at J, with 9 bases between the two ends. The CDR3 has 14 residues. For the CDR3, the DNA is TGTGCCAGCAAGGGCAGGGCGAACACCGGGGAGCTGTTTTTT. It codes for CASKGRANTGELFF.

The chain links TRBV5-1 to TRBJ1-1; no definite D call. The CDR3 has 15 amino acids. Trimming removed 0 bases at V and 0 bases at J, with 9 bases between. CDR1 is SGHRS, CDR2 YFSETQ, per germline. CDR3 protein: CASSLAGVLNTEAFF. The DNA of the CDR3 is TGCGCCAGCAGCTTGGCCGGGGTTCTGAACACTGAAGCTTTCTTT. The full variable domain, with the rest looked up from reference TRBV5-1 and TRBJ1-1, is KAGVTQTPRYLIKTRGQQVTLSCSPISGHRSVSWYQQTPGQGLQFLFEYFSETQRNKGNFPGRFSGRQFSNSRSEMNVSTLELGDSALYLCASSLAGVLNTEAFFGQGTRLTVV.

In this sample, this clonotype turned up a few times. The chain employs TRBV2 and TRBJ1-5; D possibly corresponds to TRBD1 (6 bases). Germline CDR1 SNHLY, CDR2 FYNNEI. V lost 6 bases and J lost 0, with 15 bases in between. The CDR3 consists of 16 residues. The CDR3 loop is CASSGTTGFSNQPQHF. For the CDR3, the DNA is TGTGCCAGCAGCGGAACAACAGGGTTTAGCAATCAGCCCCAGCATTTT.

This rearrangement joins TRBV6-2 or TRBV6-3 to TRBJ2-1, with D possibly TRBD2 on 7 matching bases. Germline CDR1 MNHEY, CDR2 SVGEGT. Trimming took off 9 bases at V and 7 bases at J, with 13 bases between the two ends. CDR3 size: 12 residues. DNA of the CDR3: TGTGCCAGTCTCGGGGGGACAAATGAGCAGTTCTTC. Residues: CASLGGTNEQFF.

The V gene is TRBV10-3, the J gene TRBJ2-1, with 14 bases that match TRBD2. The germline V gene has CDR1 ENHRY and CDR2 SYGVKD. The CDR3 runs 16 residues. V lost 7 bases, J lost 8 bases, and 10 bases stayed unmatched. CDR3 residues: CAITPGTSGGPDEQFF. The CDR3 region has the DNA TGTGCCATCACCCCGGGGACTAGCGGGGGTCCGGATGAGCAGTTCTTC.

The CDR3: CASTLGGPISEQFF. In DNA, the CDR3 is TGTGCCAGCACCTTAGGAGGACCTATTAGTGAGCAGTTCTTC. The chain employs TRBV2 and TRBJ2-1; tentative D call: TRBD2 (5 bases). Germline CDR1 reads SNHLY; CDR2 reads FYNNEI. This CDR3 has 14 amino acids. V was cut by 7 bases and J by 9 bases, with 19 bases left in between.

This clonotype was seen only a few times. This rearrangement joins TRBV6-4 to TRBJ2-1; 13 nucleotides agree with TRBD2. V was clipped by 2 bases and J by 9 bases; unmatched bases: 4. Per germline, CDR1 MRHNA and CDR2 SNTAGT. The CDR3 covers 15 residues. As DNA, the CDR3 is TGTGCCAGCAGTGACCGACTAGCGGGGGGTGTTGAGCAGTTCTTC. Protein sequence: CASSDRLAGGVEQFF.

This clonotype was detected ten times or more. The chain has TRBV5-1 and TRBJ2-7; tentatively, D is TRBD1 (6 bases). The V end lost 4 bases, the J end lost 6 bases, and 14 bases lay between the germline ends. CDR1 and CDR2 from the germline V gene are SGHRS and YFSETQ. The CDR3 has 13 residues. The CDR3 loop reads CASSVRQVREQYV. CDR3 DNA sequence: TGCGCCAGCAGCGTAAGACAGGTCCGCGAGCAGTACGTC.

The rearrangement uses TRBV7-9 and TRBJ2-7; the D gene could be TRBD1 or TRBD2 (5 bases each). This CDR3 has 15 residues. Germline lookup yields CDR1 SEHNR and CDR2 FQNEAQ (reference sequence). Trimming pared 1 base from V and 3 bases from J, leaving 13 bases between. CDR3 protein: CASSLETGAIYEQYF. The CDR3 bases are TGTGCCAGCAGCTTAGAGACCGGGGCTATCTACGAGCAGTACTTC.

The rearrangement joins TRBV6-5 to TRBJ1-6; 8 nucleotides line up with TRBD1. Germline loops: CDR1 MNHEY, CDR2 SVGAGI. J lost 5 bases, V lost 7 bases, and 10 bases had no gene match. The CDR3 is 16 amino acids. This CDR3 is CASTVGQGRNNSPLHF. Here the CDR3 DNA reads TGTGCCAGCACAGTAGGACAGGGTCGTAATAATTCACCCCTCCACTTT.

This chain connects TRBV4-2 to TRBJ1-5; D uncertain. The CDR3 extends over 15 amino acids. The V and J ends lost 0 bases and 6 bases respectively, with 12 bases between them. Germline CDR1 is LGHNA and CDR2 is YNFKEQ. The CDR3 bases are TGTGCCAGCAGCCAAGAAAGTTGGGGTTCTCAGCCCCAGCATTTT. Protein: CASSQESWGSQPQHF.

This clonotype was seen a few times. The chain uses TRBV7-2 and TRBJ2-3, with 11 bases that match TRBD2. Germline V CDR1 and CDR2: SGHTA, FQGNSA. The CDR3 is made up of 15 amino acids. V lost 5 bases to trimming and J lost 5 bases; unmatched junction nucleotides: 6. The CDR3 sequence is CASSPTSGGRDTQYF. The CDR3 nucleotides read TGTGCCAGCAGCCCTACTAGCGGGGGAAGAGATACGCAGTATTTT.

This clonotype was seen many times. The chain is built from TRBV11-1 and TRBJ2-2; TRBD1 matches at 7 bases. Per the germline V gene, CDR1 is SGHAT and CDR2 is FQDESV (reference sequence). The CDR3 is made up of 15 amino acids. Trimming removed 5 bases from V and 1 base from J; junction bases left unmatched: 4. The chain's CDR3 is CASSPDRLNTGELFF. Written as DNA, the CDR3 is TGTGCCAGCAGCCCGGACAGGCTGAACACCGGGGAGCTGTTTTTT.